This TCR beta chain was profiled in a study of T cell clones after liver transplantation. Study background: Post-transplant blood was tracked for graft-donor-reactive T cell clones identified in a pre-transplant mixed lymphocyte reaction.

This clone was seen a single time. The protocol was immunoSEQ multiplex PCR, while the TCRdb copy is restricted to in-frame clones and leaves out a portion. The sample consists of 51,000 or so clones, roughly nine tenths of them appearing once. The germline V gene encodes CDR1 MGHRA and CDR2 YSYEKL. After removal of 0 bases from V and 4 bases from J, the junction contained 8 bases not matched to a gene. The length of the CDR3 is 16 residues. The TCR sequence derives from a human patient who received a liver transplant. T cells may partly derive from the graft donor. The specimen was CD8+ T cells from blood, collected 12 months after liver transplant. The rearrangement uses TRBV4-1 and TRBJ1-2, with 7 bases matching TRBD1. The CDR3, as DNA: TGCGCCAGCAGCCAAGATGTAGGAGGGGGCGGCTATGGCTACACCTTC. Amino acids: CASSQDVGGGGYGYTF.